These 30 T cell receptor beta chains came from one sample sequenced in a study of monozygotic twins with inflammatory bowel disease (dated by TCRdb to the late 2010s). The method was 5' RACE. This sample was sequenced with an Illumina HiSeq 2500. Following reprocessing of the reads by TCRdb, the data hold one row per CDR3 protein sequence and no DNA is available. The table of this sample itemizes approximately 380,000 distinct CDR3 sequences. Just over 2.5% of the sample rests with the top ten. Material for sequencing was blood. Receptors originate from a human donor with ulcerative colitis or Crohn's disease, or a healthy co-twin of an affected twin (not recorded which).

The J gene is TRBJ2-1, the V gene TRBV6-5; TCRdb reports TRBD2, a call that lacks DNA to check it against. The germline gives CDR1 MNHEY, CDR2 SVGAGI. The CDR3 covers 14 residues. The CDR3 region is CASKGGRGRDEQFF.

The V gene is TRBV7-9, the J gene TRBJ1-2. Per germline, CDR1 SEHNR and CDR2 FQNEAQ (reference sequence). The length of the CDR3 is 15 residues. CDR3 protein: CASSLEFDVFRGYTF.

The chain has TRBV6-5 and TRBJ1-2; with no DNA, the TCRdb D assignment of TRBD1 cannot be verified. The CDR3 covers 12 residues. The V gene's germline CDR1 is MNHEY and CDR2 SVGAGI. CDR3 sequence: CASSPTTGGYTF.

The rearrangement uses TRBV9 and TRBJ2-7; with no DNA, the TCRdb D assignment of TRBD2 cannot be verified. The CDR3 extends over 14 amino acids. CDR1 and CDR2 from the germline V gene are SGDLS and YYNGEE. The CDR3 here is CASSVGSGSYEQYF. The full variable domain, its missing parts supplied by reference TRBV9 and TRBJ2-7, is DSGVTQTPKHLITATGQRVTLRCSPRSGDLSVYWYQQSLDQGLQFLIQYYNGEERAKGNILERFSAQQFPDLHSELNLSSLELGDSALYFCASSVGSGSYEQYFGPGTRLTVT.

The CDR3 sequence is CASRGPGANVLTF. V usage is TRBV2 and J usage is TRBJ2-6; the TRBD1 assignment by TCRdb is unverifiable without DNA. The CDR3 length is 13 residues. The germline CDR1 and CDR2 sequences are SNHLY and FYNNEI.

This chain uses TRBV6-2 or TRBV6-3 with TRBJ2-1; TCRdb designates TRBD2, a call that cannot be tested without DNA. CDR3 length: 18 residues. Germline V CDR1 and CDR2: MNHEY, SVGEGT. The CDR3 loop reads CASSYSKTGTSGVYEQFF.

The chain employs TRBV4-3 and TRBJ1-1; TCRdb lists TRBD1, though no DNA is available to test this call. Germline V gives CDR1 LGHNA, CDR2 YSLEER. The CDR3 length is 16 residues. Here the CDR3 reads CASSQGEWGPGTEAFF.

The CDR3 loop is CASSLAALAGGIETQYF. This chain uses TRBV7-2 with TRBJ2-5; TCRdb selects TRBD2, and the lack of DNA leaves this call unchecked. Germline V gene lookup returns CDR1 SGHTA and CDR2 FQGNSA. This CDR3 is 17 amino acids long.

V is TRBV7-6 and J is TRBJ2-2; the TCRdb call, TRBD1, lacks DNA for checking. CDR1 is SGHVS and CDR2 is FNYEAQ in the germline V gene. The CDR3 loop spans 15 amino acids. CDR3 sequence reads: CASSQATGGTGELFF.

This rearrangement joins TRBV20-1 to TRBJ2-7; TCRdb calls TRBD2, which cannot be checked without DNA. Germline CDR1 is DFQATT and CDR2 is SNEGSKA (reference sequence). The CDR3 spans 15 residues. CDR3 residues: CSAMSLAGVSYEQYF.

V gene TRBV20-1 combines with J gene TRBJ2-3; with no DNA, the TCRdb D assignment of TRBD1 cannot be verified. The V gene's germline CDR1 is DFQATT and CDR2 SNEGSKA (reference sequence). The CDR3 loop spans 15 amino acids. The CDR3 protein is CSATDRTSSTDTQYF.

V gene TRBV24-1 combines with J gene TRBJ2-2; TCRdb picks TRBD1, but there is no DNA to check that call. The CDR3 covers 18 residues. Per germline, CDR1 KGHDR and CDR2 SFDVKD. CDR3 amino acids: CATSDWGTGQRGHGELFF.

The chain is built from TRBV4-1 and TRBJ2-5; the TRBD1 assignment by TCRdb is unverifiable without DNA. CDR3 length equals 15 residues. Germline V CDR1 and CDR2: MGHRA, YSYEKL. CDR3 in amino acids: CASSLRGGGAETQYF.

V is TRBV5-1 and J is TRBJ1-2. The germline CDR1 and CDR2 sequences are SGHRS and YFSETQ. This CDR3 contains 12 residues. The CDR3 reads CASTDSNYGYTF.

The chain joins TRBV20-1 to TRBJ1-5; the TCRdb D gene call, TRBD1, has no DNA to confirm it. CDR3 length: 12 amino acids. Germline V CDR1 and CDR2: DFQATT, SNEGSKA (reference sequence). The CDR3 protein is CSARPGNQPQHF.

The chain employs TRBV6-2 or TRBV6-3 and TRBJ1-5; the TCRdb D gene call, TRBD1, has no DNA to confirm it. Per the germline V gene, CDR1 is MNHEY and CDR2 is SVGEGT. This CDR3 region has 15 residues. CDR3 protein: CASSYPGPGNQPQHF.

The chain couples TRBV11-1 to TRBJ2-2; TCRdb's assignment of TRBD2 cannot be checked, as there is no DNA. The length of the CDR3 is 19 residues. Germline CDR1 and CDR2: SGHAT and FQDESV (reference sequence). The CDR3 here is CASSSPSRTSSMGTGELFF.

The chain uses TRBV6-5 and TRBJ2-1; TCRdb indicates TRBD1, and absent DNA this call remains unverified. The germline V gene encodes CDR1 MNHEY and CDR2 SVGAGI. The CDR3 spans 15 residues. The CDR3 protein is CASSGAGGMFSEQFF.

J is TRBJ1-2 and V is TRBV28; checking the TCRdb D call of TRBD1 is not possible without DNA. Germline CDR1 and CDR2: MDHEN and SYDVKM. The CDR3 contains 12 residues. The CDR3 is CASSLYRDRATF.

J is TRBJ1-4 and V is TRBV11-2; the TCRdb D gene call, TRBD1, has no DNA to confirm it. This CDR3 comprises 14 residues. Per the germline V gene, CDR1 is SGHAT and CDR2 is FQNNGV. CDR3 residues: CASSLSQGGEKLFF. The full variable domain, in which reference TRBV11-2 and TRBJ1-4 provide the parts outside the CDR3, is EAGVAQSPRYKIIEKRQSVAFWCNPISGHATLYWYQQILGQGPKLLIQFQNNGVVDDSQLPKDRFSAERLKGVDSTLKIQPAKLEDSAVYLCASSLSQGGEKLFFGSGTQLSVL.

The chain recombines TRBV12-3 or TRBV12-4 with TRBJ2-3; TCRdb gives TRBD2 as the D gene, but with no DNA this cannot be confirmed. This CDR3 comprises 20 residues. The CDR3 is CASSFGGGGGGVTSTATQYF.

This chain links TRBV5-1 with TRBJ1-2; the D call of TRBD1 rests on TCRdb alone, since no DNA is present to check it. This CDR3 is built from 14 residues. Germline V gene data show CDR1 as SGHRS and CDR2 as YFSETQ. The CDR3 spells CASSLAGGDRGYTF. The full variable domain, its missing parts supplied by reference TRBV5-1 and TRBJ1-2, is KAGVTQTPRYLIKTRGQQVTLSCSPISGHRSVSWYQQTPGQGLQFLFEYFSETQRNKGNFPGRFSGRQFSNSRSEMNVSTLELGDSALYLCASSLAGGDRGYTFGSGTRLTVV.

The CDR3 sequence: CSARQEINYGYTF. This chain connects TRBV20-1 to TRBJ1-2. This CDR3 is 13 amino acids long. The V gene's germline CDR1 is DFQATT and CDR2 SNEGSKA (reference sequence).

The CDR3 reads CASRAIGGETQYF. The chain combines TRBV12-3 or TRBV12-4 with TRBJ2-5; the D gene TCRdb calls, TRBD1, cannot be checked with no DNA. The CDR3 loop spans 13 amino acids.

The chain combines TRBV5-1 with TRBJ2-5; the TCRdb D gene call, TRBD2, has no DNA to confirm it. Germline CDR1 and CDR2: SGHRS and YFSETQ. The CDR3 covers 15 residues. CDR3 protein: CASSLIGGVSETQYF.

This sequence joins TRBV3-1 and TRBJ2-1. Looked up from germline, CDR1 is LGHDT and CDR2 is YNNKEL (reference sequence). The CDR3 contains 15 residues. CDR3: CASSQDSSTYNEQFF.

The J gene is TRBJ2-7, the V gene TRBV12-3 or TRBV12-4. This CDR3 contains 14 residues. The CDR3 loop reads CASSLGGSPYEQYF.

The rearrangement uses TRBV7-9 and TRBJ2-1; the TCRdb D gene call, TRBD1, has no DNA to confirm it. Germline-derived CDR1 and CDR2 are SEHNR and FQNEAQ (reference sequence). The CDR3 is 15 amino acids. The CDR3 is CASSTRDRGVNEQFF.

The chain combines TRBV11-2 with TRBJ2-3; the TCRdb call, TRBD2, lacks DNA for checking. The CDR3 covers 18 residues. Germline assignment: CDR1 SGHAT and CDR2 FQNNGV. This CDR3 reads CASSLVFKGLEVSDTQYF. The whole variable domain, filled in from reference TRBV11-2 and TRBJ2-3, reads EAGVAQSPRYKIIEKRQSVAFWCNPISGHATLYWYQQILGQGPKLLIQFQNNGVVDDSQLPKDRFSAERLKGVDSTLKIQPAKLEDSAVYLCASSLVFKGLEVSDTQYFGPGTRLTVL.

The chain employs TRBV5-6 and TRBJ1-6; lacking DNA, the TRBD1 call made by TCRdb goes unchecked. This CDR3 is built from 15 residues. Germline V gene data show CDR1 as SGHDT and CDR2 as YYEEEE. The CDR3 spells CASSLGGGNNSPLHF. Full variable domain (rest looked up from reference TRBV5-6 and TRBJ1-6): DAGVTQSPTHLIKTRGQQVTLRCSPKSGHDTVSWYQQALGQGPQFIFQYYEEEERQRGNFPDRFSGHQFPNYSSELNVNALLLGDSALYLCASSLGGGNNSPLHFGNGTRLTVT.